A selection of T cell receptor beta chains follows, all from one sample in a study of T-cell reconstitution after alpha-beta-depleted transplantation in children. TCRdb processed the PCR reads anew with MiXCR; each CDR3 protein has one entry. Here the sample spans 260,000 or so distinct CDR3 sequences, 9.5% to 15% being singletons. The sequencing here drew on PBMCs from the stem cell graft donor, taken from the stem cell graft. These receptors were collected from a human donor who donated a stem cell graft to a child with acute lymphoblastic leukemia. Each CDR3 is given with its conserved first and last residue. A D gene is named only where the DNA matches it firmly. Clone size is given for some rows only: seen once, a few or many times, or a class if the clone is expanded.

abundance	j_gene	v_gene	d_gene	CDR3nt	CDR3aa
many	TRBJ2-6	TRBV12-3/TRBV12-4	.	TGTGCCAGCAGTCTCGGACGGACTGGGGCCAACGTCCTGACTTTC	CASSLGRTGANVLTF
many	TRBJ2-1	TRBV20-1	TRBD1	TGCAGTGCTGCAAGGACAGGATGGAATGAGCAGTTCTTC	CSAARTGWNEQFF
.	TRBJ1-1	TRBV6-5	.	TGTGCCAGCAGTTACTCGCTGGATCTCCGCGGACGGAACACTGAAGCTTTCTTT	CASSYSLDLRGRNTEAFF
many	TRBJ1-2	TRBV28	.	TGTGCCAGCAGTTCTTGGACAGATCCTAACTATGGCTACACCTTC	CASSSWTDPNYGYTF
many	TRBJ2-2	TRBV12-3/TRBV12-4	.	TGTGCCAGCAAAGCAATGACGAACACCGGGGAGCTGTTTTTT	CASKAMTNTGELFF
many	TRBJ2-1	TRBV29-1	.	TGCAGCGTGGACTCCGGGGGACGGGAGCAGTTCTTC	CSVDSGGREQFF
.	TRBJ2-7	TRBV11-2	TRBD2	TGTGCCAGCAGCTTAGCAACTAGCGGGAAACTTGGCATGGAGTACTTC	CASSLATSGKLGMEYF
many	TRBJ2-5	TRBV7-2	.	TGTGCCAGCAGCTCAATGGGTTCAGGGGAGACCCAGTACTTC	CASSSMGSGETQYF
.	TRBJ2-1	TRBV4-2	.	TGTGCCAGCAGCCCCGCTGGCGGGACCTTCAATGAGCAGTTCTTC	CASSPAGGTFNEQFF
many	TRBJ1-5	TRBV7-8	.	TGTGCCAGCAGCTTAGAGGACCAGGGCCCTACCCTGGAGCCCCAGCATTTT	CASSLEDQGPTLEPQHF
many	TRBJ2-3	TRBV4-2	.	TGTGCCAGCAGCCAAGATTCGAAGTACGGCTACGTCACAGATACGCAGTATTTT	CASSQDSKYGYVTDTQYF
many	TRBJ1-4	TRBV29-1	.	TGCAGCACTACAGAGGATAATGAAAAACTGTTTTTT	CSTTEDNEKLFF
many	TRBJ2-4	TRBV27	.	TGTGCCAGCAGTTTAATCCCGGGGCCTAAGAACATTCAGTACTTC	CASSLIPGPKNIQYF
many	TRBJ2-5	TRBV24-1	TRBD1	TGTGCCACCAGTGACCGTCCCGGGACAGGAACAGAGACCCAGTACTTC	CATSDRPGTGTETQYF
many	TRBJ1-2	TRBV12-3/TRBV12-4	.	TGTGCCAGCGGCGGGGTGGCATATACTAACTATGGCTACACCTTC	CASGGVAYTNYGYTF
once	TRBJ1-6	TRBV3-1	.	TGTGCCAGCAGCCAAGACCTACAGGGCAATTCACCCCTCCACTTT	CASSQDLQGNSPLHF
few	TRBJ1-1	TRBV20-1	.	TGCAGTGCTAGACTACCGGGACGGATGAACACTGAAGCTTTCTTT	CSARLPGRMNTEAFF
many	TRBJ2-7	TRBV20-1	TRBD2	TGCAGTGCCGCTAGCGGGAGTTACGAGCAGTACTTC	CSAASGSYEQYF
.	TRBJ2-7	TRBV7-2	.	TGTGCCAGCAACGGGGCAGGTGCCTACGAGCAGTACTTC	CASNGAGAYEQYF
many	TRBJ2-2	TRBV5-1	TRBD2	TGCGCCAGCAGCAACCATTCCCCGGGACTAGCGGTTCCGGGCACCGGGGAGCTGTTTTTT	CASSNHSPGLAVPGTGELFF
many	TRBJ2-3	TRBV4-1	TRBD1	TGCGCCAGCTCGAACCTGGAGGGACAGGGGGCTGCAGATACGCAGTATTTT	CASSNLEGQGAADTQYF
many	TRBJ2-5	TRBV20-1	.	TGCAGTGCTAGCGATGAGACCCAGTACTTC	CSASDETQYF
many	TRBJ2-7	TRBV5-1	TRBD2	TGCGCCAGCAGCTCGCAATCACTAGCGGCCGCCTACGAGCAGTACTTC	CASSSQSLAAAYEQYF
many	TRBJ2-5	TRBV12-3/TRBV12-4	TRBD2	TGTGCCAGCAGGCTAACTAGCGGCTTCCAAGAGACCCAGTACTTC	CASRLTSGFQETQYF
once	TRBJ2-1	TRBV28	TRBD2	TGTGCCAGCAGCACGACTAGCGGGGGGCCGGGGAATGAGCAGTTCTTC	CASSTTSGGPGNEQFF
few	TRBJ2-7	TRBV7-9	TRBD2	TGTGCCAGCAGCTCGACTAGCGGGGGGGTGGCCACCTACGAGCAGTACTTC	CASSSTSGGVATYEQYF
many	TRBJ2-3	TRBV28	TRBD2	TGTGCCAGCAGTTCCTTGACTAGCGGAGTAGATACGCAGTATTTT	CASSSLTSGVDTQYF
many	TRBJ1-2	TRBV28	.	TGTGCCAGCAGTTTAGTATTGGGACTTTCTAACTATGGCTACACCTTC	CASSLVLGLSNYGYTF
few	TRBJ2-3	TRBV12-3/TRBV12-4	.	TGTGCCAGCCGGACCGGACTTACGCAGTATTTT	CASRTGLTQYF
many	TRBJ2-1	TRBV12-3/TRBV12-4	TRBD2	TGTGCCAGCAGTCCCCCCTGGGGTCGGACTAGCGGCTACAATGAGCAGTTCTTC	CASSPPWGRTSGYNEQFF
many	TRBJ2-7	TRBV20-1	.	TGCAGTGCTAGAAAGGCGGCGGCCTACGAGCAGTACTTC	CSARKAAAYEQYF
many	TRBJ2-3	TRBV9	.	TGTGCCAGCCGATCAGGGGGCACAGATACGCAGTATTTT	CASRSGGTDTQYF
many	TRBJ2-1	TRBV7-9	.	TGTGCCAGCAGCTCCCAATCGGACCGGTACAATGAGCAGTTCTTC	CASSSQSDRYNEQFF
many	TRBJ2-2	TRBV7-2	.	TGTGCCAGCAGCCTAGGACTTGATTCTATTCTCGGCGGGGAGCTGTTTTTT	CASSLGLDSILGGELFF
many	TRBJ1-2	TRBV3-1	.	TGTGCCAGCAGCCCTGGGCTCGGGTACGGCTACACCTTC	CASSPGLGYGYTF
many	TRBJ2-5	TRBV27	.	TGTGCCAGCAGTTTATCCCGGGACTTGCGTGTGACCCAGTACTTC	CASSLSRDLRVTQYF
many	TRBJ1-1	TRBV6-5	TRBD1	TGTGCCAGCAGTTCTGACAGGGGGCTAGGCACTGAAGCTTTCTTT	CASSSDRGLGTEAFF
.	TRBJ2-3	TRBV4-2	TRBD2	TGTGCCAGCAGCCTTACTTATCGGGGGGGCGTCTCATCTGATACGCAGTATTTT	CASSLTYRGGVSSDTQYF